This T cell receptor (beta chain) came from a study of graft-versus-host responses after intestinal transplantation. About the research overall: Anti-thymocyte globulin induction preceded two to four years of tacrolimus and steroid maintenance in all recipients.

Here immunoSEQ multiplex PCR was the method, and the copy in TCRdb shows in-frame clones only, minus some. The repertoire holds about 78,000 clones, with roughly 84% as singletons. General study results and limits: High graft-versus-host to host-versus-graft clonal ratios were seen in allografts of patients with graft-donor T cell macrochimerism. The study associated peak circulating GvH clone levels with early post-transplant HvG declines. In recipient marrow, GvH clones were found, and some appeared first in ileum or blood.

Of note for this clone: The target antigen is unknown.

From germline, CDR1 is MGHRA and CDR2 YSYEKL. The CDR3 runs to 15 residues. The V and J ends lost 0 bases and 8 bases, in that order; junction bases with no gene match: 2. The rearrangement links TRBV4-1 to TRBJ1-4, with TRBD1 matching over 11 bases. The source is a human donor who was the organ donor for an intestinal transplant. This specimen was unstimulated CD8+ T cells sorted from spleen or lymph node cells, taken before transplant. DNA of the CDR3: TGCGCCAGCAGCCAAGAAGGGACAGGGGGGGAAAAACTGTTTTTT. It codes for CASSQEGTGGEKLFF.